The present TCR beta chain was sequenced within a study of cytomegalovirus exposure and HLA in healthy donors. This clone was recorded only once. Its antigen is still unknown. The study's findings and limits: Through in vitro validation, a few CMV-associated chains were shown to be specific for CMV antigens. A previous analysis found most TCR beta V segments productive roughly 87% or roughly 30% of the time. The study found most TCR sequences rare, yet found some public TCRs in many donors.

CDR1 and CDR2 (germline): LNHDA, SQIVND (reference sequence). CDR3 length equals 16 residues. V lost 4 bases, J lost 3 bases, and 7 bases stayed unmatched. The donors were healthy bone marrow donors. The PCR contained 60 Vbeta and 13 Jbeta primers. Sequencing used immunoSEQ multiplex PCR; TCRdb keeps in-frame clones, though not all of them. The sample includes about 130,000 clones, 75% to 85% of them seen just once. Sequenced: PBMCs. The gene calls are TRBV19 and TRBJ1-5; 9 positions match TRBD1. This TCR came from a woman between 50 and 59 years old in good health and CMV-seropositive. This CDR3 reads CASSSRDRVINQPQHF. The CDR3 DNA follows: TGTGCCAGTAGTAGCCGGGACAGGGTTATCAATCAGCCCCAGCATTTT.